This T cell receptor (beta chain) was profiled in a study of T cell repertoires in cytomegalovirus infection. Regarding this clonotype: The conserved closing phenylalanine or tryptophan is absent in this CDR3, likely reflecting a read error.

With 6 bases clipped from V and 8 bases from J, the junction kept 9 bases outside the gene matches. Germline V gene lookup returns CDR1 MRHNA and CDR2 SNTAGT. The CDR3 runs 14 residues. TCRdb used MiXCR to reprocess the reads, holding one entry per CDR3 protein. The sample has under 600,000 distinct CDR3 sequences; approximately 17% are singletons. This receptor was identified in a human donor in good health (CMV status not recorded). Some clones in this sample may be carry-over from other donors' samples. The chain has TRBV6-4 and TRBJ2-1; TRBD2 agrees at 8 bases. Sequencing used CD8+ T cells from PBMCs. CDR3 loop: CASSPGLAGHEQFL. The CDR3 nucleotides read TGTGCCAGCAGCCCGGGCCTAGCGGGCCATGAGCAGTTCTTA.